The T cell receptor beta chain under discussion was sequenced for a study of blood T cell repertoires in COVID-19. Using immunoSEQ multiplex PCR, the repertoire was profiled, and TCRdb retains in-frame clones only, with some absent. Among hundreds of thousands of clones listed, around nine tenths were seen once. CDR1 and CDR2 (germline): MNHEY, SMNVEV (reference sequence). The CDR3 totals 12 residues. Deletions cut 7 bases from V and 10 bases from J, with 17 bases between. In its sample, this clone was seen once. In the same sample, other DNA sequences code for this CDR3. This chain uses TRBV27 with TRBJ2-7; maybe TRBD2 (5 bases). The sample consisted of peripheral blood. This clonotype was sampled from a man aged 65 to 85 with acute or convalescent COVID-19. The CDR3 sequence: CASKSPAGEQYF. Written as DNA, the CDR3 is TGTGCCAGCAAGTCCCCCGCGGGTGAACAGTACTTC.